This entry lists 22 T cell receptor beta chains sequenced from one sample in a study of beta chain features in type 1 diabetes. Expressed TCRB transcripts were sequenced, since all the RNA that had been isolated was reverse transcribed. Sequenced by immunoSEQ multiplex PCR; TCRdb stores in-frame clones only, minus some. The sample includes under 400,000 clones, 14% of them seen just once. The specimen sequenced was central memory CD4+ T cells from blood. Every receptor here comes from a man aged 25-45 years in good health.

This clone has a count of ten or more. The gene calls are TRBV18 and TRBJ2-7; D assignment may be TRBD1 or TRBD2 (5 bases each). The germline gives CDR1 KGHSH, CDR2 LQKENI. V was cut by 1 base and J by 6 bases, with 13 bases left in between. The CDR3 is 14 residues long. The CDR3 DNA reads as TGTGCCAGCTCACCACGCAGGGAGTGTTTCGAGCAGTACGTC. This translates into CASSPRRECFEQYV.

This clone came up a few times. The chain is built from TRBV20-1 and TRBJ1-2; D unclear. Trimming cost V 6 bases and J 9 bases, with 14 bases left between them. This CDR3 is 11 amino acids long. Germline CDR1 DFQATT, CDR2 SNEGSKA (reference sequence). The CDR3 sequence is CSAKDVSRYTF. Written as DNA, the CDR3 is TGCAGTGCGAAAGATGTCTCGCGCTACACCTTC.

This clone has ten or more counts. The chain combines TRBV7-8 with TRBJ2-5; D gene ambiguous. The germline V gene encodes CDR1 SGHVS and CDR2 FQNEAQ. V shed 2 bases and J shed 1 base, with 8 bases lying between them. This CDR3 contains 14 residues. This CDR3 reads CASSLMAIQETQYF. Written as DNA, the CDR3 is TGTGCCAGCAGCTTAATGGCCATCCAAGAGACCCAGTACTTC.

This clone was observed a few times. The V call is TRBV7-6, the J call TRBJ1-3; no reliable D call. Deletions cut 4 bases from V and 4 bases from J, with 17 bases between. Germline values: CDR1 SGHVS, CDR2 FNYEAQ. CDR3 length: 16 residues. The DNA for the CDR3 is TGTGCCAGCAGCTCGGCCGGAGAAGTAAAGGGAAACACCATATATTTT. It is translated as CASSSAGEVKGNTIYF.

This clone was seen more than once but under ten times. The chain combines TRBV9 with TRBJ1-6, with TRBD1 as a possible D gene (5 bases). The V and J ends lost 0 bases and 9 bases respectively, with 16 bases between them. The germline V gene has CDR1 SGDLS and CDR2 YYNGEE. CDR3 length: 16 amino acids. The CDR3 sequence is CASSVAPGGEGSPLHF. As DNA, the CDR3 is TGTGCCAGCAGCGTAGCCCCGGGAGGGGAAGGTTCACCCCTCCACTTT.

The sample holds a few counts of this clone. This chain links TRBV20-1 with TRBJ2-1; the D is unclear. The germline CDR1 and CDR2 sequences are DFQATT and SNEGSKA (reference sequence). Trimming took off 0 bases at V and 9 bases at J, with 6 bases between the two ends. The CDR3 has 11 residues. Here the CDR3 reads CSARDSVEQFF. The CDR3 DNA is TGCAGTGCTAGAGATTCCGTTGAGCAGTTCTTC.

As concerns this clone: A junction boundary mismatches the germline segment, possibly from a read error. The chain has TRBV2 and TRBJ2-3; 9 bases align to TRBD2. Germline loops: CDR1 SNHLY, CDR2 FYNNEI. This CDR3 contains 13 residues. CDR3 nucleotides: TGTGCCAGCAGAGAAGGGACTAGCCATACGCAGTATTTT. Translation gives CASREGTSHTQYF.

This clone was detected many times. The rearrangement uses TRBV29-1 and TRBJ2-3, with D possibly being TRBD1 (6 bases). The germline V gene has CDR1 SQVTM and CDR2 ANQGSEA. The CDR3 consists of 13 residues. V was pared by 8 bases and J by 2 bases, with 14 bases between. In DNA form, the CDR3 reads TGCAGCACCAATCACAGGGCCACAGATACGCAGTATTTT. It translates to CSTNHRATDTQYF.

In its sample, this clone was seen many times. V and J are TRBV29-1 and TRBJ2-1; 7 bases line up with TRBD2. V lost 6 bases and J lost 9; bases outside the gene matches: 11. This CDR3 region has 13 residues. The germline CDR1 and CDR2 sequences are SQVTM and ANQGSEA. In DNA, the CDR3 is TGCAGCGTCCCTGGGCTAGCGGTTATTGAGCAGTTCTTC. Protein sequence: CSVPGLAVIEQFF.

The chain employs TRBV10-3 and TRBJ2-3, with TRBD2 identical over 10 bases. Germline assignment: CDR1 ENHRY and CDR2 SYGVKD. The CDR3 is 12 amino acids. Trimming at V came to 11 bases and at J to 5 bases, leaving 4 bases not matched to a gene. The CDR3 reads CAASGGVDTQYF. The CDR3 coding sequence is TGTGCCGCTAGCGGGGGAGTAGATACGCAGTATTTT.

This sequence joins TRBV30 and TRBJ2-2, with D hard to call. There are 13 residues in the CDR3. Germline lookup yields CDR1 GTSNPN and CDR2 SVGIG (reference sequence). V shed 2 bases and J shed 0 bases, with 4 bases lying between them. The DNA for the CDR3 is TGTGCCTGGAGTCCGGCGAACACCGGGGAGCTGTTTTTT. It encodes CAWSPANTGELFF.

This clone was counted at least ten times. V gene TRBV19 combines with J gene TRBJ1-5; D not resolved. Per germline, CDR1 LNHDA and CDR2 SQIVND (reference sequence). The CDR3 is 17 amino acids. V shed 3 bases and J shed 2 bases, with 17 bases lying between them. In DNA, the CDR3 is TGTGCCAGTAGTATGGGAGTGGGCCCCGCGGGCAATCAGCCCCAGCATTTT. This gives the protein CASSMGVGPAGNQPQHF.

The chain has TRBV7-9 and TRBJ1-6; 8 bases map to TRBD1. This CDR3 region has 16 residues. The ends lost 5 bases at V and 8 bases at J; junction bases unmatched: 11. Germline CDR1 is SEHNR and CDR2 is FQNEAQ (reference sequence). CDR3 nucleotide sequence: TGTGCCAGCAGCGCGGGGCCGACAGGGGATGATTCACCCCTCCACTTT. Translation gives CASSAGPTGDDSPLHF.

As regards this clone: This same CDR3 is encoded by further DNA sequences in the sample. V and J are TRBV6-1 and TRBJ1-2, with D possibly matching TRBD1 (6 bases). The germline CDR1 and CDR2 sequences are MNHNS and SASEGT. Trimming pared 10 bases from V and 0 bases from J, leaving 12 bases between. The CDR3 is 13 amino acids. The chain's CDR3 is CATPEGANYGYTF. CDR3 coding DNA: TGTGCCACCCCCGAGGGGGCTAACTATGGCTACACCTTC.

The chain links TRBV10-3 to TRBJ1-1; possible D gene TRBD1, 6 bases. Looked up from germline, CDR1 is ENHRY and CDR2 is SYGVKD. There are 17 residues in the CDR3. V was pared by 9 bases and J by 2 bases, with 25 bases between. This CDR3 is CAMTPKGEAIRNTEAFF. The CDR3 nucleotides are TGTGCCATGACACCCAAGGGGGAAGCGATACGAAACACTGAAGCTTTCTTT.

The chain links TRBV5-4 to TRBJ2-3; TRBD1 matches at 8 bases. Germline V CDR1 and CDR2: SGHNT, YYREEE (reference sequence). CDR3 length: 15 amino acids. V lost 5 bases, J lost 4 bases, and 9 bases stayed unmatched. The CDR3 nucleotides are TGTGCCAGCAGTCGACAGGGGACAGTTGCAGATACGCAGTATTTT. Its translation: CASSRQGTVADTQYF.

The chain uses TRBV5-4 and TRBJ2-4, with 9 bases matching TRBD1. Trimming cost V 1 base and J 11 bases; bases outside gene matches: 4. There are 13 residues in the CDR3. The germline V gene encodes CDR1 SGHNT and CDR2 YYREEE (reference sequence). In DNA, the CDR3 is TGTGCCAGCAGCTTGTATACAGGGGGCTTTCAGTACTTC. Encoded protein: CASSLYTGGFQYF.

This clone was seen once. The chain links TRBV25-1 to TRBJ2-5; D is unresolved. The CDR3 contains 13 residues. V was cut by 5 bases and J by 2 bases, with 9 bases left in between. Germline CDR1 reads MGHDK; CDR2 reads SYGVNS. Written as DNA, the CDR3 is TGTGCCAGCAGTCCCTACACGCAAGAGACCCAGTACTTC. Translating gives CASSPYTQETQYF.

This clone was observed a handful of times. The chain joins TRBV6-6 to TRBJ2-7, with D possibly called TRBD1 or TRBD2 (5 bases each). The germline V gene has CDR1 MNHNY and CDR2 SVGAGI (reference sequence). The ends were cut back, 8 bases at V and 4 bases at J, with 12 bases in the middle. The CDR3 length is 12 residues. The chain's CDR3 is CASGTEVYEQYF. The CDR3 DNA follows: TGTGCCAGCGGGACCGAGGTATACGAGCAGTACTTC.

The rearrangement joins TRBV29-1 to TRBJ1-4; unclear D gene. This CDR3 is 16 amino acids long. V lost 4 bases and J 0 bases, leaving 15 bases between the germline ends. Germline V gene lookup returns CDR1 SQVTM and CDR2 ANQGSEA. The CDR3 bases are TGCAGCGTTGTAGAAGGGCGGAAAGCAACTAATGAAAAACTGTTTTTT. It yields the protein CSVVEGRKATNEKLFF.

This clone was picked up a small number of times. The gene calls are TRBV19 and TRBJ2-2; D not resolved. V was shortened by 3 bases and J by 1 base, with 9 bases between the two germline ends. CDR3 length: 15 amino acids. Germline CDR1 is LNHDA and CDR2 is SQIVND (reference sequence). DNA of the CDR3: TGTGCCAGTAGTATTCGGACGGAGAACACCGGGGAGCTGTTTTTT. Translated: CASSIRTENTGELFF.

In regard to this clone: One junction end does not reproduce the germline sequence, and a read error may be involved. The J gene is TRBJ2-1, the V gene TRBV19; 10 bases are shared with TRBD2. The CDR3 is made up of 15 amino acids. Germline V CDR1 and CDR2: LNHDA, SQIVND (reference sequence). CDR3 amino acids: CASSLELAGHNEQFF. The CDR3 nucleotides are TGTGCCAGTAGTCTAGAACTAGCGGGGCACAATGAGCAGTTCTTC.